This TCR beta chain was recorded in a study of identical twins (TCRdb year 2016). Regarding the research as a whole: The study deep-sequenced TCR alpha and beta repertoires from monozygotic twins, unrelated adults of various ages and cord blood to test whether fetal clonotypes persist. Replicate twin experiments were performed at different times using different library preparation protocols to rule out contamination.

What the authors observed across the whole study: Invariant T cells such as MAIT and iNKT could partly confound zero-insertion analyses, although diverse VJ usage argued against such confounding for most clonotypes. Out-of-frame TCR alpha sequences shared between twins showed an excess of low generation-probability sequences compared with coincidental sharing between unrelated individuals. Fewer insertions were carried by abundant cord blood beta clonotypes; a weaker similar trend was observed in young adult naive repertoires, while no such trend was observed in memory repertoires. In monozygotic twins, out-of-frame TCR alpha sharing was systematically underestimated by recombination models, although the models agreed with sharing between unrelated individuals. Because the same donors could not be followed over many years, conclusions were based on cross-sectional statistical analysis. Excess twin sharing in beta out-of-frame sequences was weaker because fewer shared sequences lowered the signal-to-noise ratio.

Every donor in the study was a healthy Caucasian. The twin cohort consisted of three pairs of female monozygotic twins, all aged roughly 18 to 30 years. CD4+ and CD8+ T cell populations were isolated with positive isolation kits from Invitrogen. This clonotype was picked up a small number of times. There is no known antigen for this receptor. Base qualities were left out, and no much larger clone turns up one base away. Taken from the germline V gene, the CDR1 and CDR2 loops are SGHVS and FQNEAQ. Ends trimmed: V by 4 bases, J by 4 bases; bases unmatched to a gene: 13. CDR3 length: 18 amino acids, cysteine to phenylalanine. CDR3 DNA only is kept here, 54 bases in frame from base 1. The library was produced with 5' RACE. Data came from an Illumina HiSeq 2000. A universal primer binding site was added through template switching, and the final cDNA carried a unique molecular identifier so that TCR cDNA molecules could be counted accurately. First-strand cDNA for TCR alpha and beta chains was synthesized from specific primers in the conserved constant-segment region. To control for contamination, every cDNA library was double barcoded, receiving both a SMART-Mk sample barcode and Illumina barcodes. TruSeq adapter sequences, together with Illumina sample barcodes, were added in two successive PCR steps. The Illumina HiSeq platform was used with custom primers to sequence TCR alpha and beta cDNA libraries. The authors' analysis ran thus. MiGEC processed the raw reads to extract unique molecular identifiers, while MiXCR was used to determine the CDR3 positions. Recombination models were inferred per individual with the repgenHMM and IGoR tools using an EM algorithm. The tcR package in R was used for shared clonotype analysis, with sharing normalized by the product of cloneset sizes. To study raw recombination without the effects of thymic and clonal selection, out-of-frame nonproductive sequences were analyzed. Using fastp at Q25 and MiXCR, TCRdb reprocessed the public reads and kept productive beta chains. One record per CDR3 amino acid sequence lists the most common genes and DNA. It is TCRdb's table, rather than the study itself, that gives the V and J calls and clone size. Across this sample there are roughly 480,000 distinct CDR3 sequences, with roughly a quarter seen only once. Together, the top ten hold around 3% of the sample.

The sample also formed part of further work on T cells expressing NK-cell markers. The other study reports the following: Three sorted T-cell subsets (CD3+CD56+NKG2C+, CD3+CD56+NKG2C- and CD3+CD56-NKG2C+) from about 8 donors had their TCR beta-chain repertoires profiled. Among the eight sequenced donors, only one was HCMV-seronegative, while the other seven were HCMV-seropositive. In several experiments an anti-gammadeltaTCR antibody was added to restrict sorting to alphabetaTCR-expressing T cells. In over 5 donors, the dominant CD3+CD56+NKG2C+ clonotypes were among the top 10 CD8+ clonotypes and accounted for about 1.0-7.0% of CD8+ T cells. Those dominant clonotypes were again the most abundant among CD3+CD56-NKG2C+ cells in four donors, at roughly 25-60.1%. It remained unclear whether the expanded NKG2C-expressing T cell clones were specific for HCMV antigens. The study sequenced eight donors, all healthy volunteers chosen at random: three men and five women. To determine HCMV serostatus, a commercial ELISA kit was used to detect HCMV-specific IgG in serum. Reads were demultiplexed and grouped by UMI with MIGEC, and clonotypes were assembled and quantified with MiTCR. Only TCR cDNA sequences supported by at least two reads were kept to exclude erroneous sequences. The tcR package was used for downstream repertoire analysis, and clonotypes were matched across fractions by CDR3 nucleotide sequence plus V segment. Antigen specificity was annotated against VDJdb with VDJmatch, allowing one amino acid substitution in CDR3.

The chain couples TRBV7-8 to TRBJ2-1; 10 nucleotides in the junction match TRBD2. The sample taken for sequencing was CD4+ T cells sorted from blood. This TCR was recovered from a woman aged 18 to 35 in good health. The CDR3 amino acid sequence is: CASSSTRIFSGRYNEQFF. Here is the DNA: TGTGCCAGCAGCTCCACCAGAATTTTTAGCGGGAGGTACAATGAGCAGTTCTTC.